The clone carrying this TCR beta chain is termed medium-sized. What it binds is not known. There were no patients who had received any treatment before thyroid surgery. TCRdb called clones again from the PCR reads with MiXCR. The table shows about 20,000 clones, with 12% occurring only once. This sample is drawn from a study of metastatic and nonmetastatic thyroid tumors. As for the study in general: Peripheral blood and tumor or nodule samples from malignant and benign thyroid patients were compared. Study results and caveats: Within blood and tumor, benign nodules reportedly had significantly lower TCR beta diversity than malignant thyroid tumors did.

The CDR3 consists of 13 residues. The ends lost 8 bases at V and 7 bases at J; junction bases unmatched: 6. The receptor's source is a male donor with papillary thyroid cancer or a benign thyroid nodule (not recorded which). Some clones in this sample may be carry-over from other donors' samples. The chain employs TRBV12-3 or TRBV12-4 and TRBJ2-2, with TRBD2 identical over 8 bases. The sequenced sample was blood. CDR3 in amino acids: CASLPGGGGELFF. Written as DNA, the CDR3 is TGTGCCAGCCTCCCGGGGGGGGGCGGGGAGCTGTTTTTT.